The next 24 T cell receptor beta chains were all read from a single sample in a study of blood T cell repertoires in COVID-19. Clones were sequenced by immunoSEQ multiplex PCR, and TCRdb holds only the in-frame ones, with some missing. The sample shows tens of thousands of clones, 89% of them seen only once. Input material: peripheral blood. The receptors stem from a human donor in a cohort sampled during active COVID-19.

J is TRBJ1-2 and V is TRBV3-1 (or the pseudogene TRBV3-2), with TRBD1 as a possible D gene (5 bases). From germline, CDR1 is LGHDT and CDR2 YNNKEL (reference sequence). The CDR3 sequence is 18 residues long. V lost 0 bases to trimming and J lost 2 bases, with 19 bases between them. The CDR3 is CASSQDGGGRDGNYGYTF. CDR3 in DNA: TGTGCCAGCAGCCAAGATGGGGGGGGTAGGGACGGCAACTATGGCTACACCTTC.

V and J are TRBV19 and TRBJ1-5; maybe TRBD1 (5 bases). The CDR3 has 16 residues. In germline, CDR1 is LNHDA, CDR2 SQIVND (reference sequence). V was shortened by 10 bases and J by 0 bases, with 19 bases between the two germline ends. CDR3: CATTRTGDSSNQPQHF. Here the CDR3 DNA reads TGTGCCACTACGCGGACGGGGGACTCTAGCAATCAGCCCCAGCATTTT. Supplemented by reference TRBV19 and TRBJ1-5, the full variable domain reads DGGITQSPKYLFRKEGQNVTLSCEQNLNHDAMYWYRQDPGQGLRLIYYSQIVNDFQKGDIAEGYSVSREKKESFPLTVTSAQKNPTAFYLCATTRTGDSSNQPQHFGDGTRLSIL.

The V and J genes are TRBV18 and TRBJ2-7, with 12 bases fitting TRBD1. The V gene's germline CDR1 is KGHSH and CDR2 LQKENI. J was trimmed by 5 bases and V by 1 base; bases with no gene match: 3. CDR3 length: 15 residues. The DNA of the CDR3 is TGTGCCAGCTCACCACAAGGGACAGGGGGCCACGAGCAGTACTTC. The encoded protein is CASSPQGTGGHEQYF.

This rearrangement joins TRBV7-2 to TRBJ1-4, with TRBD1 matching 8 bases. Germline V gene sequence: CDR1 SGHTA, CDR2 FQGNSA. V lost 5 bases to trimming and J lost 4 bases; unmatched junction nucleotides: 3. The CDR3 spans 14 residues. CDR3 protein: CASSVDRGNEKLFF. The CDR3 DNA reads TGTGCCAGCAGCGTCGACAGGGGTAATGAAAAACTGTTTTTT.

The rearrangement links TRBV5-1 to TRBJ1-2; D might be TRBD1 (6 bases). The CDR3 has 16 residues. Germline-derived CDR1 and CDR2 are SGHRS and YFSETQ. Deletions cut 0 bases from V and 4 bases from J, with 16 bases between. CDR3 coding DNA: TGCGCCAGCAGCTTGGCCTTAGGCAGGGGATCCTATGGCTACACCTTC. Protein product: CASSLALGRGSYGYTF. Variable domain in full (rest from reference TRBV5-1 and TRBJ1-2): KAGVTQTPRYLIKTRGQQVTLSCSPISGHRSVSWYQQTPGQGLQFLFEYFSETQRNKGNFPGRFSGRQFSNSRSEMNVSTLELGDSALYLCASSLALGRGSYGYTFGSGTRLTVV.

V gene TRBV15 combines with J gene TRBJ1-2; TRBD1 matches at 8 bases. Germline loops: CDR1 LNHNV, CDR2 YYDKDF (reference sequence). The length of the CDR3 is 14 residues. The J segment lost 5 bases and the V segment lost 8 bases, leaving 10 bases of the junction unmatched. CDR3 in DNA: TGTGCCACCTCTGCAGGGGGCGTAGGGTATGGCTACACCTTC. It translates to CATSAGGVGYGYTF. Drawing the rest from reference TRBV15 and TRBJ1-2, the complete variable domain is DAMVIQNPRYQVTQFGKPVTLSCSQTLNHNVMYWYQQKSSQAPKLLFHYYDKDFNNEADTPDNFQSRRPNTSFCFLDIRSPGLGDTAMYLCATSAGGVGYGYTFGSGTRLTVV.

The rearrangement uses TRBV12-3 or TRBV12-4 and TRBJ1-1, with D unresolved. The length of the CDR3 is 13 residues. Trimming stripped 5 bases from V and 6 bases from J, with 13 bases between. Here the CDR3 reads CASSPERRSEAFF. CDR3 nucleotides: TGTGCCAGCAGTCCAGAGCGGAGGTCTGAAGCTTTCTTT.

The chain employs TRBV11-2 and TRBJ1-1; 8 bases align to TRBD1. This CDR3 comprises 19 residues. In germline, CDR1 is SGHAT, CDR2 FQNNGV. With 2 bases clipped from V and 6 bases from J, the junction kept 20 bases outside the gene matches. The CDR3 is CASSLKRGQGISLAPEAFF. The CDR3 nucleotides read TGTGCCAGCAGCTTAAAGAGAGGACAGGGAATTAGTTTGGCCCCTGAAGCTTTCTTT.

V usage is TRBV25-1 and J usage is TRBJ1-4; 8 bases fit TRBD1. The CDR3 runs to 14 residues. The germline V gene has CDR1 MGHDK and CDR2 SYGVNS. J lost 4 bases, V lost 3 bases, and 1 base had no gene match. The CDR3 sequence is CASSDTGGNEKLFF. DNA of the CDR3: TGTGCCAGCAGTGATACAGGGGGTAATGAAAAACTGTTTTTT.

This chain uses TRBV6-6 with TRBJ1-3; tentatively, D is TRBD1 (5 bases). Trimming cost V 9 bases and J 7 bases, with 13 bases left between them. The length of the CDR3 is 12 residues. Germline CDR1 is MNHNY and CDR2 is SVGAGI (reference sequence). CDR3 in DNA: TGTGCCAGTGGGGCCCTCTCTAACACCATATATTTT. Translated, it gives CASGALSNTIYF.

The chain combines TRBV10-3 with TRBJ2-7; TRBD2 matches 11 bases. CDR3 length: 15 residues. CDR1 and CDR2 (germline): ENHRY, SYGVKD. The ends lost 4 bases at V and 4 bases at J; junction bases unmatched: 6. The CDR3 here is CAISGFTSGGYEQYF. CDR3 coding DNA: TGTGCCATCAGTGGGTTTACTAGCGGGGGTTACGAGCAGTACTTC.

This rearrangement joins TRBV7-2 to TRBJ1-5; TRBD1 matches 10 bases. Germline loops: CDR1 SGHTA, CDR2 FQGNSA. Losses at the gene ends were 8 bases for V and 6 bases for J; bases not matched to a gene: 7. This CDR3 has 14 residues. This chain's CDR3 is CASGDRGQFQPQHF. In DNA, the CDR3 is TGTGCCAGCGGCGACAGGGGGCAATTTCAGCCCCAGCATTTT.

This chain links TRBV9 with TRBJ1-5; tentatively, D is TRBD1 (5 bases). CDR1 and CDR2 from the germline V gene are SGDLS and YYNGEE. This CDR3 has 16 residues. The ends were cut back, 4 bases at V and 8 bases at J, with 22 bases in the middle. The DNA of the CDR3 is TGTGCCAGCAGCCCCGGACCCGGGGGAAGGTTTAAGCCCCAGCATTTT. Residues: CASSPGPGGRFKPQHF.

The rearrangement uses TRBV5-4 and TRBJ1-1; D remains unclear. Between the trimmed V and J ends, which lost 0 bases and 0 bases, there was a span of 9 bases. The CDR3 has 15 amino acids. CDR1 is SGHNT, CDR2 YYREEE, per germline (reference sequence). The CDR3, as DNA: TGTGCCAGCAGCTTGGAACAGCCTTTGAACACTGAAGCTTTCTTT. Translating gives CASSLEQPLNTEAFF.

This clone was recorded once. This chain links TRBV19 with TRBJ1-6; D might be TRBD1 (5 bases). Germline V lookup: CDR1 LNHDA, CDR2 SQIVND (reference sequence). The CDR3 runs to 14 residues. The ends were cut back, 4 bases at V and 10 bases at J, with 14 bases in the middle. Here the CDR3 DNA reads TGTGCCAGTAGTAGGGGAGGGGTCGAATCACCCCTCCACTTT. Amino acid sequence: CASSRGGVESPLHF.

This clone was observed a single time. V usage is TRBV5-1 and J usage is TRBJ1-5, with 10 bases aligning to TRBD1. V shed 3 bases and J 7 bases; nucleotides not matched to a gene: 10. This CDR3 comprises 16 residues. The V gene's germline CDR1 is SGHRS and CDR2 YFSETQ. In DNA, the CDR3 is TGCGCCAGCAGCTGGGACGACAGGGGGCGCCGGCAGCCCCAGCATTTT. Its translation: CASSWDDRGRRQPQHF.

J is TRBJ1-1 and V is TRBV6-2 or TRBV6-3; TRBD1 is a possible D gene (5 bases). Germline CDR1 and CDR2: MNHEY and SVGEGT. V shed 6 bases and J shed 4 bases, with 24 bases lying between them. This CDR3 region has 17 residues. The CDR3 DNA reads as TGTGCCAGCAGCCGACTAGGGGTAGAAACAGAACCCACTGAAGCTTTCTTT. It encodes CASSRLGVETEPTEAFF.

DNA for the CDR3: TGCGCCAGCAGCCAGACAGGGGGAGGTAATGAAAAACTGTTTTTT. Its translation: CASSQTGGGNEKLFF. The chain couples TRBV4-1 to TRBJ1-4, with 9 positions matching TRBD1. This CDR3 has 15 residues. The V gene's germline CDR1 is MGHRA and CDR2 YSYEKL. Trimming removed 3 bases from V and 4 bases from J; junction bases left unmatched: 3.

This sequence joins TRBV10-3 and TRBJ1-1, with 7 bases lining up with TRBD1. With V trimmed by 11 bases and J by 2 bases, 8 bases remained unmatched. Germline V CDR1 and CDR2: ENHRY, SYGVKD. CDR3 length equals 13 residues. Written as DNA, the CDR3 is TGTGCCTCTCAGGACAGGCCCAACACTGAAGCTTTCTTT. It encodes CASQDRPNTEAFF.

The chain links TRBV6-2 or TRBV6-3 to TRBJ1-1, with D unresolved. V was pared by 4 bases and J by 4 bases, with 13 bases between. Germline CDR1 reads MNHEY; CDR2 reads SVGEGT. The CDR3 loop spans 14 amino acids. The CDR3: CASSSQVMGTEAFF. CDR3 nucleotide sequence: TGTGCCAGCAGTTCTCAGGTCATGGGCACTGAAGCTTTCTTT.

The chain couples TRBV5-1 to TRBJ1-2, with D perhaps matching TRBD1 (6 bases). Germline values: CDR1 SGHRS, CDR2 YFSETQ. The CDR3 runs 15 residues. V gave up 3 bases and J gave up 6 bases, with 18 bases separating them. CDR3 residues: CASSSERGAQDGYTF. In DNA form, the CDR3 reads TGCGCCAGCAGCTCCGAACGGGGGGCGCAGGATGGCTACACCTTC.

This chain connects TRBV7-9 to TRBJ1-4; D not resolved. The CDR3 sequence is 16 residues long. CDR1 and CDR2 from the germline V gene are SEHNR and FQNEAQ (reference sequence). V gave up 0 bases and J gave up 3 bases, with 11 bases separating them. The CDR3 sequence: CASSLAQRGANEKLFF. The CDR3 nucleotides are TGTGCCAGCAGCTTAGCTCAGCGGGGAGCTAATGAAAAACTGTTTTTT.

This chain uses TRBV2 with TRBJ1-5; D perhaps matches TRBD1 (6 bases). CDR3 size: 15 residues. The V gene's germline CDR1 is SNHLY and CDR2 FYNNEI. Trimming took 7 bases from V and 5 from J, leaving 18 bases between them. The CDR3 spells CASTWGRDTDQPQHF. CDR3 coding DNA: TGTGCCAGCACCTGGGGTAGGGACACTGATCAGCCCCAGCATTTT.

The chain employs TRBV19 and TRBJ1-6; 8 nucleotides line up with TRBD1. Per germline, CDR1 LNHDA and CDR2 SQIVND (reference sequence). V gave up 10 bases and J gave up 8 bases; unmatched junction bases: 4. The CDR3 totals 12 residues. The CDR3 here is CAMTGDDSPLHF. CDR3 DNA: TGTGCCATGACAGGGGATGATTCACCCCTCCACTTT.